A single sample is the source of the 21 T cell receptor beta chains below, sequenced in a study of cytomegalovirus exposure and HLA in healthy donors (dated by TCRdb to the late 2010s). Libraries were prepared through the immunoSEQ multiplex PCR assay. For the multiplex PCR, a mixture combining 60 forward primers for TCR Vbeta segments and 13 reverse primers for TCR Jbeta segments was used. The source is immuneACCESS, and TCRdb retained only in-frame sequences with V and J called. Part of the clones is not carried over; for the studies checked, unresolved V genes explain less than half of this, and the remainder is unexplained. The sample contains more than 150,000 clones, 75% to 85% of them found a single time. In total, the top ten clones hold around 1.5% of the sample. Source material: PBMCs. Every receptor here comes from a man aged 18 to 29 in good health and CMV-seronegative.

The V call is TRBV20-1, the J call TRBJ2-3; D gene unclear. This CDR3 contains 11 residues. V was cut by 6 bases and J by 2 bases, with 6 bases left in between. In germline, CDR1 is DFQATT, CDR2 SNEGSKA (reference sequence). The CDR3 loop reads CSAQNTDTQYF. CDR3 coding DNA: TGCAGTGCACAGAACACAGATACGCAGTATTTT.

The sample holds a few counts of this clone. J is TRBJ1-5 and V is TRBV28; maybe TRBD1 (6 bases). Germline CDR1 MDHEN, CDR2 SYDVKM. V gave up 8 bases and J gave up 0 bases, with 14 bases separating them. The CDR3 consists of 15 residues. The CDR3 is CASFGQSYSNQPQHF. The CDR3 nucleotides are TGTGCCAGCTTCGGACAGAGTTATAGCAATCAGCCCCAGCATTTT. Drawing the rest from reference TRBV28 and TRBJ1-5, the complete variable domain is DVKVTQSSRYLVKRTGEKVFLECVQDMDHENMFWYRQDPGLGLRLIYFSYDVKMKEKGDIPEGYSVSREKKERFSLILESASTNQTSMYLCASFGQSYSNQPQHFGDGTRLSIL.

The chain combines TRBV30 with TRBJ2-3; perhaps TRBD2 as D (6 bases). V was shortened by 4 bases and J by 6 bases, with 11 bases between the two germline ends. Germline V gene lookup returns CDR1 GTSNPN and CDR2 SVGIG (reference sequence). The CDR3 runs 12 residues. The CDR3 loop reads CAWTPGGDTQYF. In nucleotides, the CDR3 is TGTGCCTGGACCCCTGGGGGGGATACGCAGTATTTT.

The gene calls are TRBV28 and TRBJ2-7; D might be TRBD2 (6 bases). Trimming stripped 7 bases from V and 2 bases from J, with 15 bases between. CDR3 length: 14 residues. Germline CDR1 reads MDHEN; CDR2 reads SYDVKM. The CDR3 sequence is CASTIGRGTYEQYF. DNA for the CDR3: TGTGCCAGCACAATAGGGCGGGGTACCTACGAGCAGTACTTC.

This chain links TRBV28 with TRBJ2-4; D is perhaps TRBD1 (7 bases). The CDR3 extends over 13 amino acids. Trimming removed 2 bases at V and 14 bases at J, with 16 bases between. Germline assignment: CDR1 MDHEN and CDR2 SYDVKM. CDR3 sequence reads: CASSLKFPRGEYF. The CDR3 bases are TGTGCCAGCAGTTTAAAGTTCCCCAGGGGGGAGTACTTC.

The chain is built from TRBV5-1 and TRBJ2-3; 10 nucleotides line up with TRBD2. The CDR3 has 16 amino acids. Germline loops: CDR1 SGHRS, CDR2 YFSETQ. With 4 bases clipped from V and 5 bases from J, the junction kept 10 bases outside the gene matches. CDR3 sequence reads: CASSIPLAGVGDTQYF. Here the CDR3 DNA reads TGCGCCAGCAGCATCCCTCTAGCGGGAGTGGGAGATACGCAGTATTTT.

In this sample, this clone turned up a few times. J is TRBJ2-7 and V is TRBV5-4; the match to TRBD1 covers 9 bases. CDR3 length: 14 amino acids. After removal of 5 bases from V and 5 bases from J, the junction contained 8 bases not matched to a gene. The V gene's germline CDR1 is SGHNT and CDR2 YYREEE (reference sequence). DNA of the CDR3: TGTGCCAGCAGTCGGACAGGGGAAAACCACGAGCAGTACTTC. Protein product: CASSRTGENHEQYF. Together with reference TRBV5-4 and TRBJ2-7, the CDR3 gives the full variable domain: ETGVTQSPTHLIKTRGQQVTLRCSSQSGHNTVSWYQQALGQGPQFIFQYYREEENGRGNFPPRFSGLQFPNYSSELNVNALELDDSALYLCASSRTGENHEQYFGPGTRLTVT.

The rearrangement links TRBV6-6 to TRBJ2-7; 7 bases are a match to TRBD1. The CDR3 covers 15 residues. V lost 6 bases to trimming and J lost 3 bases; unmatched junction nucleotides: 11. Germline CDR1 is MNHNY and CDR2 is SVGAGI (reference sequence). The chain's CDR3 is CASRHFDRAGYEQYF. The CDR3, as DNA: TGTGCCAGCAGGCACTTCGACAGGGCGGGCTACGAGCAGTACTTC.

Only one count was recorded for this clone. CDR3 bases: TGCGCCAGCAGCGCCCAAGGAGCGGGCGTGTCCTACGAGCAGTACTTC. Translating gives CASSAQGAGVSYEQYF. The chain has TRBV5-1 and TRBJ2-5, with a possible D match to TRBD2 (6 bases). The assigned J gene may be wrong: the sequence end matches TRBJ2-7 better. Germline values: CDR1 SGHRS, CDR2 YFSETQ. The CDR3 has 16 residues.

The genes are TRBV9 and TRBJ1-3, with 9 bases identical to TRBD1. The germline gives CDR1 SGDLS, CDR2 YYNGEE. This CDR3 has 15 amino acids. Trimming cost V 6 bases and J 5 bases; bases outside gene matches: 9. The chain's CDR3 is CASMGQGGRRNTIYF. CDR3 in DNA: TGTGCCAGCATGGGACAGGGCGGACGAAGAAACACCATATATTTT.

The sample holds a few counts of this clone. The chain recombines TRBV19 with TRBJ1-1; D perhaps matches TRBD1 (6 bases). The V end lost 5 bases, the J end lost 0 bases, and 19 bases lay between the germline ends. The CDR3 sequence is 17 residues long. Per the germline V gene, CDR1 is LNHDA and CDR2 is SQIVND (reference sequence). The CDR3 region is CASSAHWAGAMNTEAFF. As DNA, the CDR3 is TGTGCCAGTAGTGCCCATTGGGCAGGGGCGATGAACACTGAAGCTTTCTTT. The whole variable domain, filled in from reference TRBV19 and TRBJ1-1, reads DGGITQSPKYLFRKEGQNVTLSCEQNLNHDAMYWYRQDPGQGLRLIYYSQIVNDFQKGDIAEGYSVSREKKESFPLTVTSAQKNPTAFYLCASSAHWAGAMNTEAFFGQGTRLTVV.

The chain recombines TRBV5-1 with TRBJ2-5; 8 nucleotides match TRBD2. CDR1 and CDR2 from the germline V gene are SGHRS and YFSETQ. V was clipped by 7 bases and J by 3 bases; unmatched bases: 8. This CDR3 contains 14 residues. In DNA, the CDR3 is TGCGCCAGCGGCCGGGGGGGGATGGAAGAGACCCAGTACTTC. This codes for CASGRGGMEETQYF.

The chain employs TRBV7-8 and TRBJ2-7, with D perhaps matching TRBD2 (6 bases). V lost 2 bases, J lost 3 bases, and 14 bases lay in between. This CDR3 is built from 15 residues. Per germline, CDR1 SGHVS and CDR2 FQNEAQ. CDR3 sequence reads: CASSLNGGTLYEQYF. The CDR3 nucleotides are TGTGCCAGCAGCTTAAACGGCGGGACCCTCTACGAGCAGTACTTC.

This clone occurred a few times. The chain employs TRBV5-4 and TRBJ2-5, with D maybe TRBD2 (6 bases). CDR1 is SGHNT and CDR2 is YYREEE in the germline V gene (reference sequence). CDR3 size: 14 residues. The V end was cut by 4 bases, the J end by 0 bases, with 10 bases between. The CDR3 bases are TGTGCCAGCAGCGGGGGGACCTACCAAGAGACCCAGTACTTC. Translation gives CASSGGTYQETQYF. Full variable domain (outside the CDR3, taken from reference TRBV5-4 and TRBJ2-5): ETGVTQSPTHLIKTRGQQVTLRCSSQSGHNTVSWYQQALGQGPQFIFQYYREEENGRGNFPPRFSGLQFPNYSSELNVNALELDDSALYLCASSGGTYQETQYFGPGTRLLVL.

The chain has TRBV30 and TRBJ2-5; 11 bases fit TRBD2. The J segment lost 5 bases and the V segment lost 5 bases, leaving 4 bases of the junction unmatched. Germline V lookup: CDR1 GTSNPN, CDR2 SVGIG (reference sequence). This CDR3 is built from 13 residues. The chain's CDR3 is CAWGSSGGETQYF. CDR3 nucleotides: TGTGCCTGGGGTTCTAGCGGGGGGGAGACCCAGTACTTC.

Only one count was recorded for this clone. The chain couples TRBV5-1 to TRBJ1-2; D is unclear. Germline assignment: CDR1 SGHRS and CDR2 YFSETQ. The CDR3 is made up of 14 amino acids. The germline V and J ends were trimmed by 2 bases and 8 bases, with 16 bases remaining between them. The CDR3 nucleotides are TGCGCCAGCAGCTTAACGAAGGGAGCGGACGGCTACACCTTC. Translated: CASSLTKGADGYTF.

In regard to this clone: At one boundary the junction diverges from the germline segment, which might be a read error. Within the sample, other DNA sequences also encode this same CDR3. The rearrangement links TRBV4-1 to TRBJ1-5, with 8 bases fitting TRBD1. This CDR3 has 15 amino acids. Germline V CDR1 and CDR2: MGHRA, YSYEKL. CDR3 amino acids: CASSQMGTGNQPQHF. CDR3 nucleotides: TGCGCCAGCAGCCAGATGGGGACAGGTAATCAACCCCAGCATTTT.

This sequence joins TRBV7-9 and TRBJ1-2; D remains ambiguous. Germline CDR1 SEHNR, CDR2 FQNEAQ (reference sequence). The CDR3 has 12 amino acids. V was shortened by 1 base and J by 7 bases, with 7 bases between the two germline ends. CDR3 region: CASSLGSGGYTF. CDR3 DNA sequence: TGTGCCAGCAGCTTAGGGTCGGGTGGCTACACCTTC.

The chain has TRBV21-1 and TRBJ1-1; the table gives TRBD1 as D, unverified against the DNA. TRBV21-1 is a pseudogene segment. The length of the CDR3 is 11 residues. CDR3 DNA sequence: TGTGCCGGAGACAGGGGCACTGAAGCTTTCTTT. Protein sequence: CAGDRGTEAFF.

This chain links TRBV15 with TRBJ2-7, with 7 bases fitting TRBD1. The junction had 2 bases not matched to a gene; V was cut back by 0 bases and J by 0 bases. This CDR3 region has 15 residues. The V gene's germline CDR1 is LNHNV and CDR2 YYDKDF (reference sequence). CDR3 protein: CATSRERTGSYEQYF. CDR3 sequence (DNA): TGTGCCACCAGCAGAGAAAGGACAGGCTCCTACGAGCAGTACTTC.

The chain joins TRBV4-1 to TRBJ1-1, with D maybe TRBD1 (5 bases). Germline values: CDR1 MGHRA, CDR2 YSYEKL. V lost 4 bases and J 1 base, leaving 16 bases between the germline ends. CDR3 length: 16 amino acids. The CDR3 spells CASSRSSPGGNTEAFF. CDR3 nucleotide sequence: TGCGCCAGCAGCCGCTCCTCGCCGGGGGGGAACACTGAAGCTTTCTTT.